Below, 22 T cell receptor beta chains from the same sample are listed, as sequenced in a study of T cells in Graves' hyperthyroidism and ophthalmopathy. What was amplified from RNA transcripts were TCR beta CDR3 regions. The study used the HTBI primer set for a first-round RT-PCR of the TCR CDR3. From the multiplex PCR reads, TCRdb called clonotypes with MiXCR, one entry per CDR3 protein. The repertoire holds fewer than 500,000 distinct CDR3 sequences, with roughly 14% as singletons. The sample taken for sequencing was blood. The receptors here all came from a young man with Graves' ophthalmopathy.

The gene calls are TRBV15 and TRBJ2-1, with D possibly being TRBD2 (5 bases). Trimming pared 1 base from V and 0 bases from J, leaving 10 bases between. CDR1 is LNHNV, CDR2 YYDKDF, per germline (reference sequence). The CDR3 runs 16 residues. CDR3 nucleotide sequence: TGTGCCACCAGCAGAGCTCTCGGAGGCTCCTACAATGAGCAGTTCTTC. Residues: CATSRALGGSYNEQFF.

This clonotype was seen only a few times. V is TRBV4-1 and J is TRBJ2-7; no reliable D call. The CDR3 has 13 amino acids. Trimming took off 1 base at V and 4 bases at J, with 8 bases between the two ends. CDR1 is MGHRA, CDR2 YSYEKL, per germline. The CDR3 DNA reads as TGCGCCAGCAGCCAAGCATCGGGTTACGAGCAGTACTTC. Encoded protein: CASSQASGYEQYF.

This clonotype was detected ten times or more. This chain connects TRBV7-6 to TRBJ2-1; maybe TRBD2 (5 bases). Germline values: CDR1 SGHVS, CDR2 FNYEAQ. V gave up 0 bases and J gave up 4 bases, with 10 bases separating them. This CDR3 region has 15 residues. CDR3 bases: TGTGCCAGCAGCTTAGCGCGAGGGTTATACAATGAGCAGTTCTTC. This sequence encodes CASSLARGLYNEQFF.

This clonotype was recorded many times. A read error may account for a junction end that differs from germline. The chain employs TRBV20-1 and TRBJ1-5, with TRBD1 identical over 7 bases. The CDR3 length is 14 residues. Germline V gives CDR1 DFQATT, CDR2 SNEGSKA (reference sequence). The CDR3 DNA reads as TGCAGTGCTCGCGAGGGGGCTAGCGATCAGCCCCAGCATTTT. Protein sequence: CSAREGASDQPQHF.

There are a few counts of this clonotype. This chain connects TRBV5-8 to TRBJ1-4, with TRBD1 as a possible D gene (5 bases). Germline V CDR1 and CDR2: SGHTS, YDEGEE. Trimming stripped 0 bases from V and 7 bases from J, with 13 bases between. This CDR3 is 15 amino acids long. The CDR3 DNA reads as TGTGCCAGCAGCTTGGGTGCCCGGGGGATTGAAAAACTGTTTTTT. Translated: CASSLGARGIEKLFF.

V and J are TRBV25-1 and TRBJ2-3, with unresolved D. The ends were cut back, 3 bases at V and 2 bases at J, with 12 bases in the middle. Germline loops: CDR1 MGHDK, CDR2 SYGVNS. This CDR3 comprises 15 residues. CDR3 loop: CASSEWVGSTDTQYF. CDR3 nucleotide sequence: TGTGCCAGCAGTGAGTGGGTCGGTTCCACAGATACGCAGTATTTT. The variable domain in full, with the rest retrieved from reference TRBV25-1 and TRBJ2-3, is EADIYQTPRYLVIGTGKKITLECSQTMGHDKMYWYQQDPGMELHLIHYSYGVNSTEKGDLSSESTVSRIRTEHFPLTLESARPSHTSQYLCASSEWVGSTDTQYFGPGTRLTVL.

This clonotype was recorded at least ten times. The DNA for the CDR3 is TGCAGCGTTCCTAACAGGGAAGGGGGCACAGATACGCAGTATTTT. This encodes CSVPNREGGTDTQYF. V and J are TRBV29-1 and TRBJ2-3, with TRBD1 as a possible D gene (6 bases). This CDR3 comprises 15 residues. Trimming took 5 bases from V and 1 from J, leaving 16 bases between them. Germline CDR1 is SQVTM and CDR2 is ANQGSEA.

This clonotype was seen many times. V usage is TRBV7-9 and J usage is TRBJ2-7, with 9 bases identical to TRBD1. The CDR3 is 15 residues long. J was trimmed by 6 bases and V by 5 bases; bases with no gene match: 11. Germline V gene data show CDR1 as SEHNR and CDR2 as FQNEAQ (reference sequence). The CDR3, as DNA: TGTGCCAGCAGCCCGAGGGGGGGACAGGGCTCCGAGCAGTACTTC. Residues: CASSPRGGQGSEQYF. The whole variable domain, filled in from reference TRBV7-9 and TRBJ2-7, reads DTGVSQNPRHKITKRGQNVTFRCDPISEHNRLYWYRQTLGQGPEFLTYFQNEAQLEKSRLLSDRFSAERPKGSFSTLEIQRTEQGDSAMYLCASSPRGGQGSEQYFGPGTRLTVT.

This clonotype was seen many times. This rearrangement joins TRBV19 to TRBJ1-1; 8 positions match TRBD1. Germline V gene sequence: CDR1 LNHDA, CDR2 SQIVND (reference sequence). J was trimmed by 6 bases and V by 6 bases; bases with no gene match: 9. This CDR3 contains 14 residues. CDR3 region: CASSNVDRDAEAFF. DNA for the CDR3: TGTGCCAGTAGCAATGTGGACAGGGACGCTGAAGCTTTCTTT.

This clonotype was picked up many times. The V gene is TRBV28, the J gene TRBJ2-7, with a tentative D call TRBD1 (6 bases). The CDR3 runs to 14 residues. Germline loops: CDR1 MDHEN, CDR2 SYDVKM. Trimming removed 6 bases at V and 2 bases at J, with 14 bases between. CDR3 region: CASSPPRQAYEQYF. DNA for the CDR3: TGTGCCAGCAGCCCCCCCCGACAGGCCTACGAGCAGTACTTC.

This clonotype was seen a few times. J is TRBJ2-7 and V is TRBV15; D is undetermined. Trimming removed 0 bases at V and 7 bases at J, with 13 bases between. The germline V gene encodes CDR1 LNHNV and CDR2 YYDKDF (reference sequence). CDR3 length: 14 residues. DNA for the CDR3: TGTGCCACCAGCAGAGATCCCGCGCTAGGAGAGCAGTACTTC. Protein product: CATSRDPALGEQYF. The full variable domain, in which reference TRBV15 and TRBJ2-7 provide the parts outside the CDR3, is DAMVIQNPRYQVTQFGKPVTLSCSQTLNHNVMYWYQQKSSQAPKLLFHYYDKDFNNEADTPDNFQSRRPNTSFCFLDIRSPGLGDTAMYLCATSRDPALGEQYFGPGTRLTVT.

At least ten counts were recorded for this clonotype. This chain joins TRBV5-1 and TRBJ2-7, with D possibly being TRBD1 (8 bases). The germline V and J ends were trimmed by 0 bases and 0 bases, with 19 bases remaining between them. Germline V gene lookup returns CDR1 SGHRS and CDR2 YFSETQ. The CDR3 has 18 residues. The chain's CDR3 is CASSLGTGGAPLSYEQYF. DNA for the CDR3: TGCGCCAGCAGCTTGGGAACAGGGGGGGCACCGCTCTCCTACGAGCAGTACTTC.

This clonotype occurred many times. This chain uses TRBV12-3 or TRBV12-4 with TRBJ1-2, with TRBD1 matching over 8 bases. The V and J ends lost 6 bases and 4 bases, in that order; junction bases with no gene match: 19. CDR3 length equals 18 residues. The CDR3 nucleotides are TGTGCCAGCAGCTATCCCGCAAGTCGACAGGGGCTTAGCTATGGCTACACCTTC. Its protein is CASSYPASRQGLSYGYTF.

This clonotype was observed many times. The chain couples TRBV4-1 to TRBJ2-5; D perhaps matches TRBD1 (5 bases). CDR1 and CDR2 (germline): MGHRA, YSYEKL. The V end was cut by 3 bases, the J end by 1 base, with 12 bases between. The CDR3 sequence is 15 residues long. The CDR3 sequence: CASSQEGVGQETQYF. CDR3 bases: TGCGCCAGCAGCCAGGAAGGGGTGGGCCAAGAGACCCAGTACTTC.

The rearrangement joins TRBV11-2 to TRBJ2-1; TRBD1 matches at 10 bases. The CDR3 length is 13 residues. With 3 bases clipped from V and 8 bases from J, the junction kept 1 base outside the gene matches. CDR1 and CDR2 (germline): SGHAT, FQNNGV. CDR3: CASSFGQGDEQFF. CDR3 bases: TGTGCCAGCAGCTTCGGACAGGGGGATGAGCAGTTCTTC.

This clonotype was detected ten times or more. The gene calls are TRBV11-2 and TRBJ2-5; a possible D gene is TRBD1 (6 bases). The V and J ends lost 0 bases and 5 bases respectively, with 13 bases between them. This CDR3 has 15 residues. CDR1 is SGHAT, CDR2 FQNNGV, per germline. Here the CDR3 DNA reads TGTGCCAGCAGCTTAGATCCGGCAGGGGAGGAGACCCAGTACTTC. Translation: CASSLDPAGEETQYF.

This clonotype was picked up one time. The rearrangement links TRBV29-1 to TRBJ2-1; 8 bases match TRBD2. Germline assignment: CDR1 SQVTM and CDR2 ANQGSEA. CDR3 length: 14 residues. V shed 3 bases, J shed 9 bases, and the junction held 10 bases outside the gene matches. The CDR3 here is CSVDHPGGGGEQFF. The CDR3 DNA follows: TGCAGCGTTGACCACCCGGGGGGGGGAGGTGAGCAGTTCTTC.

This clonotype was counted between two and nine times. This chain connects TRBV7-2 to TRBJ1-6; 8 bases align to TRBD1. Germline-derived CDR1 and CDR2 are SGHTA and FQGNSA. V shed 5 bases and J 17 bases; nucleotides not matched to a gene: 11. The CDR3 covers 13 residues. The CDR3 DNA follows: TGTGCCAGCAGCCGACAAAGACAGGGGCTCTTCCACTTT. This translates into CASSRQRQGLFHF.

This clonotype appeared many times. This chain links TRBV7-6 with TRBJ2-5; 14 positions match TRBD2. Germline CDR1 SGHVS, CDR2 FNYEAQ. Germline trimming cut 4 bases from V and 5 bases from J; bases unmatched to any gene: 9. The CDR3 extends over 17 amino acids. The CDR3 nucleotides read TGTGCCAGCAGCTCCCTCCGACTAGCGGGAGGGAAGGAGACCCAGTACTTC. This encodes CASSSLRLAGGKETQYF.

The V call is TRBV5-1, the J call TRBJ2-5; D is possibly TRBD2 (7 bases). Trimming left V 0 bases short and J 1 base short, with 25 bases between. The CDR3 runs 20 residues. Per the germline V gene, CDR1 is SGHRS and CDR2 is YFSETQ. The CDR3, as DNA: TGCGCCAGCAGCTTGGGACCCCTCCAAATCGGAGGGGGGGCCCAAGAGACCCAGTACTTC. This sequence encodes CASSLGPLQIGGGAQETQYF.

V usage is TRBV18 and J usage is TRBJ1-5; D is unresolved. The CDR3 is made up of 15 amino acids. The V gene lost 3 bases and the J gene lost 7 bases, with 16 bases spanning the gap. Germline V gene sequence: CDR1 KGHSH, CDR2 LQKENI. CDR3 sequence: CASSPGLSTGQPQHF. The CDR3 DNA reads TGTGCCAGCTCACCCGGACTGAGTACGGGACAGCCCCAGCATTTT.

This chain links TRBV20-1 with TRBJ1-2, with D unresolved. V dropped 0 bases and J dropped 6 bases, with 14 bases sitting between them. CDR3 length: 14 residues. CDR1 DFQATT and CDR2 SNEGSKA come from the germline V gene (reference sequence). The CDR3 sequence is CSARDPGRDDGYTF. In nucleotides, the CDR3 is TGCAGTGCTAGAGACCCGGGGAGGGATGATGGCTACACCTTC.